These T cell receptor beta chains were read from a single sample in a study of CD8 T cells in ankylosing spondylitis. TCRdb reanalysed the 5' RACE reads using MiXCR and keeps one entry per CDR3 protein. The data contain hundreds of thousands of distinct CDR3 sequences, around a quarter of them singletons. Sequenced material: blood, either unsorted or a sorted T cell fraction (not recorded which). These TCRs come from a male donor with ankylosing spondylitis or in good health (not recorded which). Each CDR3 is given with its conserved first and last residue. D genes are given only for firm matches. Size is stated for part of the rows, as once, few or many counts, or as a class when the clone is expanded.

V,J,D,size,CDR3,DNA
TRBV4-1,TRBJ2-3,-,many,CASSQAGRPPDTQYF,TGCGCCAGCAGCCAAGCGGGACGCCCCCCAGATACGCAGTATTTT
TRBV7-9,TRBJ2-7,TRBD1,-,CASSSTGGEQYF,TGTGCCAGCAGCTCGACAGGGGGCGAGCAGTACTTC
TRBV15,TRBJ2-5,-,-,CATSRGPETQYF,TGTGCCACCAGCAGAGGTCCGGAGACCCAGTACTTC
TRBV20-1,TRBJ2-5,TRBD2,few,CSAPPGGKETQYF,TGCAGTGCTCCCCCGGGAGGGAAAGAGACCCAGTACTTC
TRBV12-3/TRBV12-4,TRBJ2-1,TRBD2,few,CASSTLADNEQFF,TGTGCCAGCAGTACACTAGCGGACAATGAGCAGTTCTTC
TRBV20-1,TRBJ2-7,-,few,CSARVGTGYEQYF,TGCAGTGCTAGAGTTGGCACAGGCTACGAGCAGTACTTC
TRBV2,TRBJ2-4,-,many,CASSEALLGFNIQYF,TGTGCCAGCAGTGAAGCGCTTCTTGGATTTAACATTCAGTACTTC
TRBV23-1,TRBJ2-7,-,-,CASSSRGEQYF,TGCGCCAGCAGTTCGAGGGGCGAGCAGTACTTC
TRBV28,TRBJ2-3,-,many,CASSLGATGKDTQYF,TGTGCCAGCAGTTTAGGTGCGACCGGAAAAGATACGCAGTATTTT
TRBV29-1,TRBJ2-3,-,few,CSVAPTTSTDTQYF,TGCAGCGTCGCCCCTACCACTAGCACAGATACGCAGTATTTT
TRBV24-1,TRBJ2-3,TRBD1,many,CATKRTGEDTQYF,TGTGCCACCAAGCGGACAGGTGAAGATACGCAGTATTTT
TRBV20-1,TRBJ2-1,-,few,CSAPSKGSINEQFF,TGCAGTGCACCGAGTAAAGGCTCAATCAATGAGCAGTTCTTC
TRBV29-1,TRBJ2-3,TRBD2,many,CSGIAGAGTDTQYF,TGCAGCGGGATAGCGGGAGCGGGCACAGATACGCAGTATTTT
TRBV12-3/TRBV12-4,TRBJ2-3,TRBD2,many,CASSFLPLSASGRGTDTQYF,TGTGCCAGCAGTTTCCTACCCCTCTCTGCAAGCGGGAGAGGGACAGATACGCAGTATTTT